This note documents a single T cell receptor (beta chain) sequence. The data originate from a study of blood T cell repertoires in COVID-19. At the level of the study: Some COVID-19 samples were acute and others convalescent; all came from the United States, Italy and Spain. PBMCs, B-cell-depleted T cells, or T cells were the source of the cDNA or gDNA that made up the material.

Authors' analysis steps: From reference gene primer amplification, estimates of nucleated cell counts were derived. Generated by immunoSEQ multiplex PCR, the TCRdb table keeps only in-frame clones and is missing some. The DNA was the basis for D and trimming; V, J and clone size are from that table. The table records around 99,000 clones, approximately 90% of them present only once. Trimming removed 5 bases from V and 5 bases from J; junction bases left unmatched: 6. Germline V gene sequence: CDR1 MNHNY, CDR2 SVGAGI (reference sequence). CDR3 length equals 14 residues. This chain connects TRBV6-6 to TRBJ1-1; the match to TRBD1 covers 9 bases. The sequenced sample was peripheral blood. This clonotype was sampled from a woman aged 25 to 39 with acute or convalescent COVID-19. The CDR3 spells CASSRQGVGTEAFF. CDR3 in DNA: TGTGCCAGCAGTCGACAGGGGGTTGGTACTGAAGCTTTCTTT.